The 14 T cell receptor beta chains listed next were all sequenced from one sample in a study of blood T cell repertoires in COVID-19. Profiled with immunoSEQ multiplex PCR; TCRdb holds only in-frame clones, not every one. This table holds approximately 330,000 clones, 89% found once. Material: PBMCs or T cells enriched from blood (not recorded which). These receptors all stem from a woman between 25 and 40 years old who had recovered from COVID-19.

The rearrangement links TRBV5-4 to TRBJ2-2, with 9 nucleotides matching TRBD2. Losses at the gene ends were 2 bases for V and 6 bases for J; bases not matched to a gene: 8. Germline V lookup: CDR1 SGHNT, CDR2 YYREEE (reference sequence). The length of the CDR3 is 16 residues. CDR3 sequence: CASSLVAAGGAGELFF. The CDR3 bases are TGTGCCAGCAGCTTAGTGGCAGCGGGAGGTGCCGGGGAGCTGTTTTTT.

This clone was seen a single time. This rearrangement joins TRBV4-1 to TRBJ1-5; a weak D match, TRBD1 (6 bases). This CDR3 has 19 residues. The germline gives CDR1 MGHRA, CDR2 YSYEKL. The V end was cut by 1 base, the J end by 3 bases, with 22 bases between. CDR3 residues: CASSQGSFKDWGHNQPQHF. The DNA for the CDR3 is TGCGCCAGCAGCCAAGGGTCATTTAAGGATTGGGGGCACAATCAGCCCCAGCATTTT.

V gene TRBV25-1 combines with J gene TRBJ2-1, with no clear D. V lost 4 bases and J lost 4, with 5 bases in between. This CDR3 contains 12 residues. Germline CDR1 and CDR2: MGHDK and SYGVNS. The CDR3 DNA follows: TGTGCCAGCAGTGCCCATTACAATGAGCAGTTCTTC. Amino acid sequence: CASSAHYNEQFF.

The CDR3 coding sequence is TGTGCCAGCAGCCGCCGTGAAAGACAGCCTGGAAACACCATATATTTT. Translated: CASSRRERQPGNTIYF. The chain is built from TRBV14 and TRBJ1-3; a possible D gene is TRBD1 (5 bases). This CDR3 has 16 amino acids. V was pared by 4 bases and J by 2 bases, with 15 bases between. Germline V gene data show CDR1 as SGHDN and CDR2 as FVKESK.

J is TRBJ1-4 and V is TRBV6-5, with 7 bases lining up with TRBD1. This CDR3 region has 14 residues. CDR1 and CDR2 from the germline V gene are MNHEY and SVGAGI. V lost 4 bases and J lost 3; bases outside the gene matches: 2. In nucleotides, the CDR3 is TGTGCCAGCAGTTTCAGGGGGGCTAATGAAAAACTGTTTTTT. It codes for CASSFRGANEKLFF.

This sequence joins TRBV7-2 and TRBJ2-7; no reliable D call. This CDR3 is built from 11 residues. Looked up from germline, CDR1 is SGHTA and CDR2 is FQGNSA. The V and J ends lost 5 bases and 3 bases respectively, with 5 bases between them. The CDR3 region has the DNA TGTGCCAGCAGCACAATCTACGAGCAGTACTTC. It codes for CASSTIYEQYF.

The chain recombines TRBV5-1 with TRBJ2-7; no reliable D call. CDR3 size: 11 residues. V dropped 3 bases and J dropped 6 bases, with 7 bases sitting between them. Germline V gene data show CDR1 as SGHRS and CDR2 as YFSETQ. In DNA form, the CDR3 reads TGCGCCAGCAGCTATAGTGTCGAGCAGTACTTC. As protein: CASSYSVEQYF.

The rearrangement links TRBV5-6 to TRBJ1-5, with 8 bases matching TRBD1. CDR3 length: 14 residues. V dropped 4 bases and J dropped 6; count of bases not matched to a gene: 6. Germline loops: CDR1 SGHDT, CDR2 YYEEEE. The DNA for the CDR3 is TGTGCCAGCAGCAGGGACAGGCGAGGTCAGCCCCAGCATTTT. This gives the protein CASSRDRRGQPQHF.

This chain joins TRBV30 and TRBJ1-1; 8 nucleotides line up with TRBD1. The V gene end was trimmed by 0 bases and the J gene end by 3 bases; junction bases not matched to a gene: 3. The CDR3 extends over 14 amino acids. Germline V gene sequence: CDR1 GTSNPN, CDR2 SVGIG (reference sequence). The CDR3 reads CAWSVTGGYTEAFF. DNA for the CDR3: TGTGCCTGGAGTGTTACAGGGGGGTACACTGAAGCTTTCTTT.

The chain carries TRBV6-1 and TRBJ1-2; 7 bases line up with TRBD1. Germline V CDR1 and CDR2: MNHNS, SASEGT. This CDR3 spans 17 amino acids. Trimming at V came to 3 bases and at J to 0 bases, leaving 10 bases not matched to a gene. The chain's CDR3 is CASSEVWTGSTNYGYTF. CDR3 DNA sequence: TGTGCCAGCAGTGAGGTGTGGACAGGATCAACTAACTATGGCTACACCTTC.

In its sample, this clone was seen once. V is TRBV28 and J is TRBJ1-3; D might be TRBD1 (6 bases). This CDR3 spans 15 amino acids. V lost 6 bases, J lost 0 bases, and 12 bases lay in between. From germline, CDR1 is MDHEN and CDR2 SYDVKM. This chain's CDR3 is CASSLRDNSGNTIYF. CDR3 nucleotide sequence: TGTGCCAGCAGCCTGAGGGACAACTCTGGAAACACCATATATTTT.

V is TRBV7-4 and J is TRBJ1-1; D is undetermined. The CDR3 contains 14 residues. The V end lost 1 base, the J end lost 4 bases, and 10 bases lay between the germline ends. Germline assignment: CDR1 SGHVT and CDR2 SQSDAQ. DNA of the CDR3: TGTGCCAGCAGCTTAGTTGTCAGGTCCACTGAAGCTTTCTTT. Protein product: CASSLVVRSTEAFF.

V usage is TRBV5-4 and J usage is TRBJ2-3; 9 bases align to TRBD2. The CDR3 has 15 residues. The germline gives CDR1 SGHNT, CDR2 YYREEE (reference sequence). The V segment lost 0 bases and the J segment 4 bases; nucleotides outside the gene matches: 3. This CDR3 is CASSLVREGADTQYF. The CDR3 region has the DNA TGTGCCAGCAGCTTGGTGCGGGAGGGGGCAGATACGCAGTATTTT.

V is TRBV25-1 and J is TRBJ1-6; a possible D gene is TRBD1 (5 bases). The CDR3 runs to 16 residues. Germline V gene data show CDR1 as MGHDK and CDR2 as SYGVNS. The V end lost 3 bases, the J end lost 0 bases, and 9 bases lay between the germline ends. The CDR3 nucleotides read TGTGCCAGCAGTGAGACTGACAGCTCCTATAATTCACCCCTCCACTTT. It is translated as CASSETDSSYNSPLHF. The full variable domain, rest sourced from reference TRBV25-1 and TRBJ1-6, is EADIYQTPRYLVIGTGKKITLECSQTMGHDKMYWYQQDPGMELHLIHYSYGVNSTEKGDLSSESTVSRIRTEHFPLTLESARPSHTSQYLCASSETDSSYNSPLHFGNGTRLTVT.